The sequence of this TCR beta chain was determined in a study of blood T cell repertoires in COVID-19. V shed 8 bases and J shed 4 bases, with 12 bases lying between them. The CDR3 has 13 residues. Method: immunoSEQ multiplex PCR; TCRdb's copy keeps in-frame clones and lacks some. The sample holds around 200,000 clones, roughly 83% seen once. The table lists this clone with many counts. What was sequenced was PBMCs or T cells enriched from blood (not recorded which). The chain couples TRBV12-3 or TRBV12-4 to TRBJ1-5, with a tentative D call TRBD1 (6 bases). This sequence was found in a man aged 40-49 years with acute COVID-19. The CDR3 sequence is CASGIQGNQPQHF. CDR3 DNA sequence: TGTGCCAGCGGGATACAGGGAAATCAGCCCCAGCATTTT.